This is a list of T cell receptor beta chains from one sample in a study of T cell responses to AZD1222 COVID-19 vaccine. TCRdb's table, derived via immunoSEQ multiplex PCR, lists solely in-frame clones and lacks some. In the table there are roughly 120,000 clones, around 90% of which are singletons. The starting material was peripheral blood, obtained on day 0 of AZD1222 vaccination. These receptors originate from an adult in good health. Each CDR3 is given with its conserved first and last residue. The D gene is left open where the match is weak. Size tells how often a clone was seen (once, few, many) or the class of an expanded clone, and some rows leave it out.

V: TRBV18
size: -
D: -
J: TRBJ1-1
CDR3: CASSQGPTNTEAFF
DNA: TGTGCCAGCTCACAGGGTCCGACGAACACTGAAGCTTTCTTT

V: TRBV18
size: -
D: -
J: TRBJ1-2
CDR3: CASSPRTASYGYTF
DNA: TGTGCCAGCTCCCCGCGGACAGCCTCCTATGGCTACACCTTC

V: TRBV19
size: -
D: -
J: TRBJ2-3
CDR3: CASSIDEDTQYF
DNA: TGTGCCAGTAGTATAGATGAGGATACGCAGTATTTT

V: TRBV3-1/TRBV3-2
size: once
D: -
J: TRBJ2-1
CDR3: CASNRQGPGNEQFF
DNA: TGTGCCAGCAACAGACAAGGCCCGGGCAATGAGCAGTTCTTC

V: TRBV7-8
size: -
D: TRBD1
J: TRBJ2-2
CDR3: CASSARDSLTGELFF
DNA: TGTGCCAGCAGCGCGAGGGACAGCCTCACCGGGGAGCTGTTTTTT

V: TRBV5-1
size: -
D: -
J: TRBJ1-2
CDR3: CATSPQGSGYTF
DNA: TGCGCCACCTCGCCTCAGGGTTCTGGCTACACCTTC

V: TRBV4-1
size: -
D: -
J: TRBJ1-3
CDR3: CASSQDVQGGNTIYF
DNA: TGCGCCAGCAGCCAAGATGTGCAGGGGGGAAACACCATATATTTT

V: TRBV19
size: -
D: -
J: TRBJ1-6
CDR3: CASSMDDSPYNSPLHF
DNA: TGTGCCAGTAGTATGGACGATTCTCCTTATAATTCACCCCTCCACTTT

V: TRBV6-2/TRBV6-3
size: -
D: TRBD1
J: TRBJ2-2
CDR3: CASSRTGTTGELFF
DNA: TGTGCCAGCAGTCGGACAGGTACCACCGGGGAGCTGTTTTTT

V: TRBV2
size: -
D: -
J: TRBJ1-1
CDR3: CASSGRGRTEAFF
DNA: TGTGCCAGCAGTGGGCGGGGGCGCACTGAAGCTTTCTTT

V: TRBV2
size: -
D: -
J: TRBJ1-1
CDR3: CASTGRLEAFF
DNA: TGTGCCAGCACCGGACGACTGGAAGCTTTCTTT

V: TRBV2
size: -
D: -
J: TRBJ2-5
CDR3: CASRKASGFVETQYF
DNA: TGTGCCAGCAGGAAGGCTTCAGGGTTTGTTGAGACCCAGTACTTC

V: TRBV19
size: -
D: -
J: TRBJ2-7
CDR3: CASSTTGKQYF
DNA: TGTGCCAGTAGTACTACAGGGAAGCAGTACTTC

V: TRBV5-1
size: -
D: TRBD1
J: TRBJ1-1
CDR3: CASSPGTGGSLNTEAFF
DNA: TGCGCCAGCAGCCCCGGGACAGGGGGCTCCCTGAACACTGAAGCTTTCTTT

V: TRBV10-3
size: -
D: TRBD1
J: TRBJ2-1
CDR3: CAISESRQGPYGEQFF
DNA: TGTGCCATCAGTGAGTCAAGACAGGGGCCGTACGGTGAGCAGTTCTTC

V: TRBV12-3/TRBV12-4
size: -
D: -
J: TRBJ1-5
CDR3: CASSLAGTGPQHF
DNA: TGTGCCAGCAGTTTGGCAGGCACCGGGCCCCAGCATTTT

V: TRBV9
size: -
D: TRBD2
J: TRBJ2-2
CDR3: CASSARLADTGELFF
DNA: TGTGCCAGCAGCGCCAGACTAGCGGACACCGGGGAGCTGTTTTTT

V: TRBV5-1
size: -
D: TRBD1
J: TRBJ2-2
CDR3: CASSLAGGTNTGELFF
DNA: TGCGCCAGCAGCTTGGCAGGGGGCACGAACACCGGGGAGCTGTTTTTT

V: TRBV19
size: -
D: TRBD1
J: TRBJ1-5
CDR3: CASSIERTGVTQPQHF
DNA: TGTGCCAGTAGTATAGAACGGACAGGGGTCACTCAGCCCCAGCATTTT

V: TRBV5-4
size: once
D: TRBD1
J: TRBJ1-2
CDR3: CASSLGRTGSNQRYGYTF
DNA: TGTGCCAGCAGCTTGGGCCGGACAGGGAGCAATCAGCGCTATGGCTACACCTTC